The present T cell receptor beta chain was sequenced within a study of blood T cell repertoires in COVID-19 (dated by TCRdb to 2020 to 2022). Some background on the complete study: Collaborator samples came from the United States, Italy and Spain and covered acute and convalescent phases of COVID-19. The dataset comprised deeply sampled blood TCRbeta repertoires from subjects exposed to, actively infected with, or recovered from COVID-19. The samples were drawn from two sources: the first 160 participants of the ongoing ImmuneRACE study, and 950 to 1,500 subjects contributed by 6 global collaborators. The material from the prospective study consisted of cDNA or gDNA derived from T cells, B-cell-depleted T cells, or PBMCs. The sample metadata nearly always contained a de-identified subject ID, COVID-19 status, age in years and sex. HLA class I and class II types, where available, came from metadata supplied by the sample provider rather than from assay-based typing. The repertoires were made available in a free public database intended to serve as a resource for research on the immune response to SARS-CoV-2.

The study at large found these results: Clinical and demographic metadata were provided uncurated, with the amount varying by source and participant.

TCRbeta CDR3 regions were amplified from genomic DNA using the immunoSEQ Assay, a bias-controlled multiplex PCR. Regarding the original processing steps: Nucleated cell counts per sample were estimated from amplification of reference gene primers within the assay. Sequence reads were collapsed and filtered to measure the absolute abundance of every unique TCRbeta CDR3 rearrangement. For each sample, productive Simpson clonality was calculated as the square root of Simpson's diversity index across productive rearrangements. TCRdb stores this immuneACCESS table with in-frame sequences only. Part of the clones is absent; in the studies checked, under half of the shortfall reflects unresolved V genes, and no reason is known for the rest. The D gene and trimming were derived from the DNA, and the V and J assignments and clone size from that table. The sample data list a few hundred thousand clones, and approximately 85% of these were observed just once. 1.5% to 2% of the sample is taken by the ten largest.

A note on this clone: What antigen it recognizes has not been identified. Base qualities are not at hand, and no much larger clone is one base apart.

In the prospective study, participants were roughly 18 to 95 years old, resided in about two dozen geographic areas of the United States, and were enrolled through a virtual design. In the prospective study, participants were assigned to cohorts based on the clinical history participants reported in a screening survey and a study questionnaire. ImmuneRACE Cohort 3 recovered participants were defined by two consecutive negative NP/OP PCR tests, healthcare professional clearance, or symptom resolution. Mobile phlebotomists in the prospective study collected whole blood, serum and a nasopharyngeal or oropharyngeal swab from every participant. Over a 2-month period, participants in the prospective study had the option of providing additional blood draws and questionnaires. Before DNA extraction, prospective study blood samples were shipped either frozen or at room temperature. The sequence came from a woman aged 45 to 65 who had recovered from COVID-19. Sequenced input: PBMCs or T cells enriched from blood (not recorded which).

The nucleotide sequence reads TGTGCCAGCAGCTCCGGACAGCTACAATACAATGAGCAGTTCTTC. This yields the protein CASSSGQLQYNEQFF. The chain couples TRBV7-6 to TRBJ2-1, and perhaps TRBD1 as D gene, on 6 matching bases. CDR1 SGHVS and CDR2 FNYEAQ are derived from the germline V gene. The CDR3 starts with the cysteine, ends with the phenylalanine, and has 15 residues. Kept here is only the CDR3 DNA, which spans 45 bases and is read in frame from base 1. Cut back by 4 bases and 4 bases, the V and J ends lie 14 bases apart.